The 27 T cell receptor beta chains below come from one sample, sequenced in a study of shared clonotypes between healthy human individuals. Some clones are missing from TCRdb's copy, which holds only in-frame ones; the method was immunoSEQ multiplex PCR. The sample lists about 2 million clones; roughly 95% were seen once. Sequences were obtained from naive CD4+ T cells sorted from blood. Subset of the sample: CD45RA+ positively selected. The receptors stem from a man aged 18 to 30 in good health.

This chain joins TRBV28 and TRBJ1-1; D gene unclear. V lost 3 bases to trimming and J lost 1 base, with 9 bases between them. CDR3 length: 14 amino acids. Germline V gives CDR1 MDHEN, CDR2 SYDVKM. Written as DNA, the CDR3 is TGTGCCAGCAGTTTGTACGTGGAGAACACTGAAGCTTTCTTT. Protein sequence: CASSLYVENTEAFF.

The J gene is TRBJ1-2, the V gene TRBV28, with D uncertain. Germline CDR1 MDHEN, CDR2 SYDVKM. The CDR3 covers 15 residues. Trimming cost V 2 bases and J 8 bases, with 18 bases left between them. The CDR3 DNA reads as TGTGCCAGCAGTTTAGTTGCACCCGATGGTGCGGGCTACACCTTC. Protein sequence: CASSLVAPDGAGYTF.

V usage is TRBV7-9 and J usage is TRBJ1-1; D might be TRBD1 (5 bases). The germline V and J ends were trimmed by 1 base and 5 bases, with 8 bases remaining between them. The CDR3 runs to 13 residues. CDR1 and CDR2 (germline): SEHNR, FQNEAQ (reference sequence). DNA for the CDR3: TGTGCCAGCAGCTTAGGAGGGGTGACTGAAGCTTTCTTT. Translated: CASSLGGVTEAFF.

This clone has a single count. The V call is TRBV29-1, the J call TRBJ1-2, with 7 bases aligning to TRBD1. The junction had 9 bases not matched to a gene; V was cut back by 1 base and J by 4 bases. Germline CDR1 SQVTM, CDR2 ANQGSEA. The CDR3 covers 15 residues. This CDR3 reads CSVEGERQGPYGYTF. The CDR3 DNA follows: TGCAGCGTTGAAGGAGAGAGACAGGGACCCTATGGCTACACCTTC.

This chain links TRBV7-6 with TRBJ1-3, with TRBD1 as a possible D gene (5 bases). V was trimmed by 1 base and J by 1 base, leaving 8 bases between them. From germline, CDR1 is SGHVS and CDR2 FNYEAQ. The length of the CDR3 is 15 residues. The CDR3 here is CASSLVRESGNTIYF. Here the CDR3 DNA reads TGTGCCAGCAGCTTAGTCAGGGAGTCTGGAAACACCATATATTTT.

Remarks on this clone: Other DNA sequences in this sample translate to the same CDR3. V is TRBV5-1 and J is TRBJ1-1; D unresolved. V was cut by 0 bases and J by 2 bases, with 5 bases left in between. The CDR3 has 13 residues. CDR1 is SGHRS, CDR2 YFSETQ, per germline. CDR3 DNA sequence: TGCGCCAGCAGCTTGGGAGTAAACACTGAAGCTTTCTTT. This gives the protein CASSLGVNTEAFF.

V and J are TRBV2 and TRBJ2-3; 10 bases are shared with TRBD2. CDR3 size: 19 residues. The V segment lost 2 bases and the J segment 2 bases; nucleotides outside the gene matches: 13. Per germline, CDR1 SNHLY and CDR2 FYNNEI. The chain's CDR3 is CASSEWVAGGKRPTDTQYF. The DNA of the CDR3 is TGTGCCAGCAGTGAATGGGTAGCGGGGGGTAAGAGGCCCACAGATACGCAGTATTTT.

The CDR3 DNA reads as TGTGCCAGCAGCCGCGGGACAGAAGGGCGAGCTTTCTTT. This translates into CASSRGTEGRAFF. The chain couples TRBV6-5 to TRBJ1-1, with 7 bases aligning to TRBD1. There are 13 residues in the CDR3. Trimming removed 6 bases from V and 10 bases from J; junction bases left unmatched: 11. The V gene's germline CDR1 is MNHEY and CDR2 SVGAGI.

The chain joins TRBV28 to TRBJ1-2; D is unresolved. The germline V gene has CDR1 MDHEN and CDR2 SYDVKM. V was trimmed by 6 bases and J by 4 bases, leaving 6 bases between them. The CDR3 loop spans 11 amino acids. The DNA of the CDR3 is TGTGCCAGCAGACGAACCTATGGCTACACCTTC. Its translation is CASRRTYGYTF.

The chain carries TRBV4-3 and TRBJ2-7, with no clear D. The CDR3 spans 13 residues. Germline loops: CDR1 LGHNA, CDR2 YSLEER. The V and J ends lost 0 bases and 0 bases respectively, with 3 bases between them. Here the CDR3 DNA reads TGCGCCAGCAGCCAAGACTACTCCTACGAGCAGTACTTC. Amino acid sequence: CASSQDYSYEQYF.

V usage is TRBV7-2 and J usage is TRBJ1-3; perhaps TRBD1 as D (5 bases). In germline, CDR1 is SGHTA, CDR2 FQGNSA. The CDR3 contains 15 residues. Trimming cost V 1 base and J 4 bases, with 11 bases left between them. CDR3 loop: CASSLGGSQGNTIYF. CDR3 nucleotide sequence: TGTGCCAGCAGCTTAGGGGGGTCCCAGGGAAACACCATATATTTT.

V usage is TRBV27 and J usage is TRBJ2-2; maybe TRBD2 (6 bases). V was trimmed by 3 bases and J by 3 bases, leaving 14 bases between them. Germline CDR1 reads MNHEY; CDR2 reads SMNVEV (reference sequence). The CDR3 runs 16 residues. CDR3 protein: CASSFLGRGYTGELFF. The CDR3 region has the DNA TGTGCCAGCAGTTTTCTCGGGAGAGGGTACACCGGGGAGCTGTTTTTT.

This chain joins TRBV9 and TRBJ1-1; 7 bases are shared with TRBD1. The germline V gene encodes CDR1 SGDLS and CDR2 YYNGEE. Trimming cost V 0 bases and J 1 base; bases outside gene matches: 9. The CDR3 has 17 residues. CDR3 coding DNA: TGTGCCAGCAGCGTAGACCCGTCAAACAGGGGGAACACTGAAGCTTTCTTT. It encodes CASSVDPSNRGNTEAFF. Full variable domain (outside the CDR3, taken from reference TRBV9 and TRBJ1-1): DSGVTQTPKHLITATGQRVTLRCSPRSGDLSVYWYQQSLDQGLQFLIQYYNGEERAKGNILERFSAQQFPDLHSELNLSSLELGDSALYFCASSVDPSNRGNTEAFFGQGTRLTVV.

The V call is TRBV7-8, the J call TRBJ2-7; D is possibly TRBD1 or TRBD2 (5 bases each). Germline CDR1 SGHVS, CDR2 FQNEAQ. Trimming removed 3 bases at V and 3 bases at J, with 15 bases between. The CDR3 has 15 residues. CDR3 sequence: CASSFGTASLYEQYF. In nucleotides, the CDR3 is TGTGCCAGCAGCTTCGGGACGGCCTCTCTCTACGAGCAGTACTTC.

V gene TRBV19 combines with J gene TRBJ1-5, with TRBD1 matching over 10 bases. There are 18 residues in the CDR3. Per germline, CDR1 LNHDA and CDR2 SQIVND (reference sequence). V lost 0 bases to trimming and J lost 0 bases; unmatched junction nucleotides: 5. The CDR3 DNA follows: TGTGCCAGTAGTATAGATTGGACAGGGGGTTATAGCAATCAGCCCCAGCATTTT. Residues: CASSIDWTGGYSNQPQHF.

This clone occurred many times. The chain recombines TRBV25-1 with TRBJ1-1; D unclear. The CDR3 is made up of 14 amino acids. Between the trimmed V and J ends, which lost 0 bases and 5 bases, there was a span of 10 bases. CDR1 and CDR2 from the germline V gene are MGHDK and SYGVNS. DNA of the CDR3: TGTGCCAGCAGTGAATACAACGGTCCGACTGAAGCTTTCTTT. Protein: CASSEYNGPTEAFF.

The gene calls are TRBV2 and TRBJ2-5; possible D gene TRBD1, 6 bases. The CDR3 contains 15 residues. Per germline, CDR1 SNHLY and CDR2 FYNNEI. The V end lost 3 bases, the J end lost 0 bases, and 11 bases lay between the germline ends. The CDR3 DNA reads TGTGCCAGCAGTGAGGACAGAGGATACCAAGAGACCCAGTACTTC. Translating it yields CASSEDRGYQETQYF.

V usage is TRBV6-1 and J usage is TRBJ1-2; D is undetermined. The CDR3 runs 13 residues. V was cut by 2 bases and J by 8 bases, with 12 bases left in between. Germline-derived CDR1 and CDR2 are MNHNS and SASEGT. The DNA of the CDR3 is TGTGCCAGCAGTGAAATGGGATTTCGAGGCTACACCTTC. Its protein is CASSEMGFRGYTF.

The table lists this clone with a few counts. CDR3 sequence reads: CASSLPRRTTDTQYF. DNA of the CDR3: TGCGCCAGCAGCTTGCCTAGAAGGACAACAGATACGCAGTATTTT. The chain carries TRBV5-1 and TRBJ2-3; maybe TRBD1 (5 bases). The CDR3 is made up of 15 amino acids. Germline CDR1 reads SGHRS; CDR2 reads YFSETQ. The V end lost 1 base, the J end lost 3 bases, and 12 bases lay between the germline ends.

V gene TRBV19 combines with J gene TRBJ1-6; possibly TRBD1 for D (5 bases). V lost 1 base, J lost 11 bases, and 15 bases lay in between. Germline CDR1 and CDR2: LNHDA and SQIVND (reference sequence). This CDR3 region has 15 residues. DNA for the CDR3: TGTGCCAGTAGTATAGTCGGCCAGGGCGGGGCACCCCTCCACTTT. Translating gives CASSIVGQGGAPLHF. The variable domain in full, completed from reference TRBV19 and TRBJ1-6, reads DGGITQSPKYLFRKEGQNVTLSCEQNLNHDAMYWYRQDPGQGLRLIYYSQIVNDFQKGDIAEGYSVSREKKESFPLTVTSAQKNPTAFYLCASSIVGQGGAPLHFGNGTRLTVT.

The rearrangement joins TRBV18 to TRBJ1-1; D might be TRBD1 (6 bases). V lost 2 bases, J lost 1 base, and 11 bases lay in between. The CDR3 spans 15 residues. Germline V lookup: CDR1 KGHSH, CDR2 LQKENI. CDR3 bases: TGTGCCAGCTCACCAGGGGGCGAGAGGAACACTGAAGCTTTCTTT. It specifies CASSPGGERNTEAFF. Full variable domain (remainder filled in from reference TRBV18 and TRBJ1-1): NAGVMQNPRHLVRRRGQEARLRCSPMKGHSHVYWYRQLPEEGLKFMVYLQKENIIDESGMPKERFSAEFPKEGPSILRIQQVVRGDSAAYFCASSPGGERNTEAFFGQGTRLTVV.

This rearrangement joins TRBV7-2 to TRBJ1-2; 7 bases match TRBD1. The CDR3 runs to 14 residues. The J segment lost 2 bases and the V segment lost 4 bases, leaving 4 bases of the junction unmatched. The germline CDR1 and CDR2 sequences are SGHTA and FQGNSA. The CDR3: CASSSRGMNYGYTF. CDR3 nucleotide sequence: TGTGCCAGCAGCTCCAGGGGGATGAACTATGGCTACACCTTC.

The chain carries TRBV25-1 and TRBJ2-7; D uncertain. From germline, CDR1 is MGHDK and CDR2 SYGVNS. CDR3 length: 11 amino acids. Trimming left V 7 bases short and J 4 bases short, with 8 bases between. The CDR3 is CASKDLYEQYF. CDR3 DNA: TGTGCCAGCAAAGACTTGTACGAGCAGTACTTC.

This clone was detected only a few times. The same CDR3 arises from other DNA sequences in this sample as well. V usage is TRBV9 and J usage is TRBJ1-1; no definite D call. V was cut by 0 bases and J by 1 base, with 4 bases left in between. Germline assignment: CDR1 SGDLS and CDR2 YYNGEE. The CDR3 contains 13 residues. DNA for the CDR3: TGTGCCAGCAGCGTAGCTGGGAACACTGAAGCTTTCTTT. Residues: CASSVAGNTEAFF.

V usage is TRBV10-2 and J usage is TRBJ2-7; weak D call: TRBD1 (6 bases). The CDR3 contains 14 residues. Germline lookup yields CDR1 WSHSY and CDR2 SAAADI. V lost 2 bases, J lost 5 bases, and 13 bases lay in between. The CDR3 spells CASSEVGGFNEQYF. CDR3 DNA sequence: TGCGCCAGCAGTGAGGTAGGGGGTTTCAACGAGCAGTACTTC.

This CDR3 is CASSLGGLHPGNTIYF. The CDR3 DNA reads TGTGCCAGCAGCTTAGGTGGTCTTCACCCTGGAAACACCATATATTTT. The V call is TRBV7-2, the J call TRBJ1-3; D is undetermined. Trimming cost V 1 base and J 2 bases, with 12 bases left between them. This CDR3 is 16 amino acids long. From germline, CDR1 is SGHTA and CDR2 FQGNSA.

The V gene is TRBV7-9, the J gene TRBJ1-2, with D uncertain. Trimming pared 4 bases from V and 1 base from J, leaving 7 bases between. The germline V gene encodes CDR1 SEHNR and CDR2 FQNEAQ (reference sequence). CDR3 length equals 13 residues. The CDR3 reads CASSSRGNYGYTF. For the CDR3, the DNA is TGTGCCAGCAGCTCCCGCGGTAACTATGGCTACACCTTC. Drawing the rest from reference TRBV7-9 and TRBJ1-2, the complete variable domain is DTGVSQNPRHKITKRGQNVTFRCDPISEHNRLYWYRQTLGQGPEFLTYFQNEAQLEKSRLLSDRFSAERPKGSFSTLEIQRTEQGDSAMYLCASSSRGNYGYTFGSGTRLTVV.